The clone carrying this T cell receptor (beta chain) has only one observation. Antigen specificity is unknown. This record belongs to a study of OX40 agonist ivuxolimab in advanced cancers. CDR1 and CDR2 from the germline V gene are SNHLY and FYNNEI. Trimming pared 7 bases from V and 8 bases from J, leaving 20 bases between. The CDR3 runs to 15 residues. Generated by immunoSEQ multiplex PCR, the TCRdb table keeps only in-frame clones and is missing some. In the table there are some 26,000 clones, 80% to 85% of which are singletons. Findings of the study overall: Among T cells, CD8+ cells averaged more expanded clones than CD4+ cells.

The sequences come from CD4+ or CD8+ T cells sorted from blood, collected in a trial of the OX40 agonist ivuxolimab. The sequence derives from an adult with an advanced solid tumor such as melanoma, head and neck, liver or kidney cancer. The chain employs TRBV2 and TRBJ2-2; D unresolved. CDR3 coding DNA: TGTGCCAGCAACTGGCTCAGTATCCCGGAGGGGGAGCTGTTTTTT. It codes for CASNWLSIPEGELFF.